This T cell receptor (beta chain) stems from a study of cytomegalovirus exposure and HLA in healthy donors. 13 Jbeta primers and 60 Vbeta primers were used for the PCR. Profiled with immunoSEQ multiplex PCR; TCRdb holds only in-frame clones, not every one. Reported are approximately 140,000 clones; the ten largest clones contain approximately 2.6%. Looked up from germline, CDR1 is SGHTA and CDR2 is FQGNSA. V lost 3 bases, J lost 0 bases, and 12 bases lay in between. The CDR3 consists of 16 residues. The sequenced sample consisted of PBMCs. The sequence derives from a man aged 40-49 years in good health and CMV-seronegative. V is TRBV7-2 and J is TRBJ1-3; no definite D call. The CDR3, as DNA: TGTGCCAGCAGCTTCGGGGTTGCTAACTCTGGAAACACCATATATTTT. It is translated as CASSFGVANSGNTIYF. The variable domain in full, with the rest retrieved from reference TRBV7-2 and TRBJ1-3, is GAGVSQSPSNKVTEKGKDVELRCDPISGHTALYWYRQSLGQGLEFLIYFQGNSAPDKSGLPSDRFSAERTGGSVSTLTIQRTQQEDSAVYLCASSFGVANSGNTIYFGEGSWLTVV.